One and the same sample provided the 5 T cell receptor beta chains below, sequenced in a study of cytomegalovirus exposure and HLA in healthy donors. The PCR was carried out with 60 Vbeta primers and 13 Jbeta primers. Using immunoSEQ multiplex PCR, the repertoire was profiled, and TCRdb retains in-frame clones only, with some absent. The sample lists approximately 110,000 clones; roughly 85% were seen once. Sequences were obtained from PBMCs. The receptors originated from a man between 25 and 39 years old in good health and CMV-seropositive.

This rearrangement joins TRBV25-1 to TRBJ1-2, with 7 nucleotides matching TRBD1. This CDR3 has 16 residues. Germline V CDR1 and CDR2: MGHDK, SYGVNS. V gave up 4 bases and J gave up 6 bases; unmatched junction bases: 14. CDR3 sequence reads: CASSATGVTLFDGYTF. The DNA for the CDR3 is TGTGCCAGCAGTGCCACAGGGGTCACCCTCTTCGATGGCTACACCTTC.

This sequence joins TRBV7-2 and TRBJ1-5; 8 bases align to TRBD1. Germline CDR1 SGHTA, CDR2 FQGNSA. The CDR3 sequence is 15 residues long. The V gene end was trimmed by 4 bases and the J gene end by 4 bases; junction bases not matched to a gene: 6. CDR3 amino acids: CASSWTGTPNQPQHF. The CDR3 DNA reads as TGTGCCAGCAGCTGGACAGGGACGCCTAATCAGCCCCAGCATTTT.

V and J are TRBV19 and TRBJ2-3; 7 bases fit TRBD2. The CDR3 sequence is 13 residues long. The ends lost 3 bases at V and 6 bases at J; junction bases unmatched: 3. Looked up from germline, CDR1 is LNHDA and CDR2 is SQIVND (reference sequence). The CDR3 protein is CASSIYGGDTQYF. CDR3 nucleotides: TGTGCCAGTAGTATTTACGGGGGGGATACGCAGTATTTT.

The genes are TRBV11-3 and TRBJ2-3, with D possibly being TRBD2 (6 bases). Germline V gene lookup returns CDR1 SGHNT and CDR2 YENEEA. Trimming stripped 1 base from V and 7 bases from J, with 9 bases between. The CDR3 spans 13 residues. The CDR3 sequence: CASSLAGENTQYF. CDR3 nucleotide sequence: TGTGCCAGCAGCTTAGCGGGAGAAAATACGCAGTATTTT. Complete variable domain (other parts from reference TRBV11-3 and TRBJ2-3): EAGVVQSPRYKIIEKKQPVAFWCNPISGHNTLYWYLQNLGQGPELLIRYENEEAVDDSQLPKDRFSAERLKGVDSTLKIQPAELGDSAVYLCASSLAGENTQYFGPGTRLTVL.

Details on this clone: Other DNA sequences from this sample encode an identical CDR3 as well. The chain joins TRBV5-1 to TRBJ1-1; D is ambiguous. The V gene's germline CDR1 is SGHRS and CDR2 YFSETQ. With 4 bases removed from V and 1 base from J, the gap between germline ends came to 8 bases. The CDR3 is 13 amino acids. CDR3 bases: TGCGCCAGCAGCCCTACGGGGAACACTGAAGCTTTCTTT. It encodes CASSPTGNTEAFF.